This passage covers 26 T cell receptor beta chains from one sample sequenced in a study of PD-L1 blockade in urothelial cancer. Profiled with immunoSEQ multiplex PCR; TCRdb holds only in-frame clones, not every one. This sample carries about 45,000 clones, approximately 88% of them seen once, and the ten largest clones take about 4%. The sequencing used PBMCs, collected around atezolizumab (anti-PD-L1) treatment. The receptors were gathered from an older man with urothelial cancer.

The chain employs TRBV11-2 and TRBJ2-5; TRBD1 agrees at 9 bases. V shed 4 bases and J 4 bases; nucleotides not matched to a gene: 7. Germline CDR1 and CDR2: SGHAT and FQNNGV. CDR3 size: 15 residues. The DNA of the CDR3 is TGTGCCAGCAGCTCACAGGGGGCATGGGGAGAGACCCAGTACTTC. Its translation: CASSSQGAWGETQYF.

The chain recombines TRBV14 with TRBJ2-7; the D is unclear. CDR1 SGHDN and CDR2 FVKESK come from the germline V gene. The length of the CDR3 is 16 residues. V was pared by 1 base and J by 0 bases, with 13 bases between. The CDR3 DNA reads TGTGCCAGCAGCCAAGTGGGCCTAAAACTCTCCTACGAGCAGTACTTC. It specifies CASSQVGLKLSYEQYF.

The chain employs TRBV7-2 and TRBJ2-4; maybe TRBD2 (6 bases). The V and J ends lost 1 base and 11 bases respectively, with 15 bases between them. This CDR3 has 14 residues. CDR1 is SGHTA, CDR2 FQGNSA, per germline. CDR3 DNA sequence: TGTGCCAGCAGCTTAGGGCAACTTGGCGGGGTTCAGTACTTC. Translated: CASSLGQLGGVQYF.

This chain joins TRBV29-1 and TRBJ2-5; D is possibly TRBD1 (6 bases). Germline values: CDR1 SQVTM, CDR2 ANQGSEA. The CDR3 has 13 residues. V lost 7 bases and J 4 bases, leaving 16 bases between the germline ends. CDR3 DNA: TGCAGCGCTCTCCGGACAGTAGGAGAGACCCAGTACTTC. It yields the protein CSALRTVGETQYF.

The gene calls are TRBV7-2 and TRBJ2-7; TRBD2 matches at 10 bases. V lost 5 bases and J lost 0; bases outside the gene matches: 7. The CDR3 extends over 16 amino acids. Germline V gene sequence: CDR1 SGHTA, CDR2 FQGNSA. CDR3 protein: CASSQQAGGNSYEQYF. CDR3 nucleotides: TGTGCCAGCAGCCAACAAGCGGGAGGGAACTCCTACGAGCAGTACTTC.

J is TRBJ2-3 and V is TRBV6-1; D perhaps matches TRBD2 (7 bases). The CDR3 runs 16 residues. With 2 bases removed from V and 4 bases from J, the gap between germline ends came to 16 bases. Germline CDR1 and CDR2: MNHNS and SASEGT. This chain's CDR3 is CASSEMGRGVPDTQYF. The CDR3 DNA reads as TGTGCCAGCAGTGAAATGGGGAGGGGGGTACCAGATACGCAGTATTTT.

The gene calls are TRBV6-5 and TRBJ2-3; no reliable D call. From germline, CDR1 is MNHEY and CDR2 SVGAGI. Trimming removed 3 bases at V and 3 bases at J, with 13 bases between. This CDR3 has 15 amino acids. In DNA, the CDR3 is TGTGCCAGCAGTTATAGTCTGATTCCAACAGATACGCAGTATTTT. Protein: CASSYSLIPTDTQYF.

V gene TRBV6-1 combines with J gene TRBJ2-2, with a weak D call TRBD1 (6 bases). The germline V gene has CDR1 MNHNS and CDR2 SASEGT. This CDR3 region has 15 residues. V dropped 11 bases and J dropped 0 bases, with 16 bases sitting between them. Here the CDR3 reads CAVQGRITNTGELFF. The CDR3, as DNA: TGTGCCGTACAGGGACGGATTACGAACACCGGGGAGCTGTTTTTT.

The rearrangement uses TRBV5-6 and TRBJ2-6; a weak D match, TRBD1 (6 bases). Germline loops: CDR1 SGHDT, CDR2 YYEEEE. V lost 0 bases, J lost 4 bases, and 14 bases lay in between. The CDR3 is 17 residues long. The CDR3 bases are TGTGCCAGCAGCTTGGGAGGGGGATGGCGGGGGGCCAACGTCCTGACTTTC. Translation gives CASSLGGGWRGANVLTF.

The sample holds a few counts of this clone. The gene calls are TRBV6-5 and TRBJ1-1; D uncertain. Germline assignment: CDR1 MNHEY and CDR2 SVGAGI. Trimming pared 6 bases from V and 2 bases from J, leaving 13 bases between. The CDR3 is made up of 14 amino acids. The CDR3 is CASRISPSNTEAFF. CDR3 DNA: TGTGCCAGCAGGATCTCTCCCAGTAACACTGAAGCTTTCTTT.

The rearrangement joins TRBV6-1 to TRBJ1-5; possibly TRBD1 for D (5 bases). Germline V lookup: CDR1 MNHNS, CDR2 SASEGT. Trimming shortened V by 8 bases and J by 2 bases, and 10 bases separated the two germline ends. The CDR3 spans 13 residues. CDR3 in amino acids: CASQTEGNQPQHF. The CDR3 DNA follows: TGTGCCAGCCAGACAGAGGGCAATCAGCCCCAGCATTTT.

The chain couples TRBV7-2 to TRBJ2-7; D perhaps matches TRBD2 (6 bases). The germline gives CDR1 SGHTA, CDR2 FQGNSA. The CDR3 is 14 amino acids. The ends were cut back, 3 bases at V and 2 bases at J, with 11 bases in the middle. The CDR3 nucleotides read TGTGCCAGCAGCTTGGGGGGAGTCCCCTACGAGCAGTACTTC. Amino acid sequence: CASSLGGVPYEQYF.

The chain carries TRBV27 and TRBJ1-5; the D is unclear. Deletions cut 2 bases from V and 6 bases from J, with 11 bases between. CDR1 and CDR2 (germline): MNHEY, SMNVEV (reference sequence). The CDR3 consists of 14 residues. For the CDR3, the DNA is TGTGCCAGCAGTTTAGCTCCCGGTGGTCAGCCCCAGCATTTT. Translating gives CASSLAPGGQPQHF.

V usage is TRBV23-1 and J usage is TRBJ2-7, with no clear D. TRBV23-1 is filed as an ORF, its function uncertain. This CDR3 region has 17 residues. V was shortened by 3 bases and J by 0 bases, with 18 bases between the two germline ends. In DNA, the CDR3 is TGCGCCAGCAGTCACGAGGAGCCGATTACCTACTCCTACGAGCAGTACTTC. It specifies CASSHEEPITYSYEQYF.

This clone has more than one count but fewer than ten. J is TRBJ2-5 and V is TRBV18; possibly TRBD2 for D (5 bases). This CDR3 is 15 amino acids long. Germline CDR1 reads KGHSH; CDR2 reads LQKENI. Trimming removed 4 bases from V and 1 base from J, with 13 bases in between. In nucleotides, the CDR3 is TGTGCCAGCTCACGACTTTTAGGGAGCCAAGAGACCCAGTACTTC. Residues: CASSRLLGSQETQYF.

The chain has TRBV10-3 and TRBJ2-5, with 10 bases aligning to TRBD1. This CDR3 region has 14 residues. V lost 4 bases, J lost 1 base, and 0 bases stayed unmatched. Germline V gene lookup returns CDR1 ENHRY and CDR2 SYGVKD. The DNA of the CDR3 is TGTGCCATCAGTGGACAGGGGGCCCAAGAGACCCAGTACTTC. Protein: CAISGQGAQETQYF.

V usage is TRBV5-1 and J usage is TRBJ2-7; perhaps TRBD1 as D (6 bases). The CDR3 length is 15 residues. Trimming removed 4 bases from V and 7 bases from J, with 21 bases in between. Germline V gives CDR1 SGHRS, CDR2 YFSETQ. CDR3 sequence: CASSLEQGPSTEQYF. The CDR3 DNA sequence: TGCGCCAGCAGCCTCGAACAGGGCCCCTCTACGGAGCAGTACTTC.

The CDR3 protein is CASSRQGLGDTEAFF. CDR3 DNA sequence: TGTGCCAGCAGCCGACAGGGGCTAGGGGACACTGAAGCTTTCTTT. The rearrangement uses TRBV5-4 and TRBJ1-1; 8 nucleotides align to TRBD1. Germline values: CDR1 SGHNT, CDR2 YYREEE (reference sequence). J was trimmed by 3 bases and V by 4 bases; bases with no gene match: 8. This CDR3 comprises 15 residues.

This clone has a single count. The genes are TRBV10-3 and TRBJ1-5; D remains unclear. Germline CDR1 ENHRY, CDR2 SYGVKD. V dropped 7 bases and J dropped 0 bases, with 7 bases sitting between them. CDR3 length: 13 amino acids. In DNA form, the CDR3 reads TGTGCCATCACCGGAGGTAGCAATCAGCCCCAGCATTTT. This gives the protein CAITGGSNQPQHF.

This chain joins TRBV6-5 and TRBJ2-1, with 8 bases identical to TRBD2. The length of the CDR3 is 14 residues. The germline CDR1 and CDR2 sequences are MNHEY and SVGAGI. V shed 4 bases and J 10 bases; nucleotides not matched to a gene: 9. CDR3 amino acids: CASSSPAGVREQFF. CDR3 nucleotides: TGTGCCAGCAGTTCCCCAGCGGGAGTAAGGGAGCAGTTCTTC.

In DNA, the CDR3 is TGTGCCAGCAGCTCGGGACAAAAGAACACTGAAGCTTTCTTT. Protein sequence: CASSSGQKNTEAFF. This chain links TRBV7-9 with TRBJ1-1; a possible D gene is TRBD1 (6 bases). This CDR3 comprises 14 residues. Germline CDR1 SEHNR, CDR2 FQNEAQ (reference sequence). The V end lost 4 bases, the J end lost 1 base, and 10 bases lay between the germline ends.

The gene calls are TRBV6-5 and TRBJ2-4; 8 positions agree with TRBD2. The CDR3 spans 12 residues. The V segment lost 5 bases and the J segment 15 bases; nucleotides outside the gene matches: 9. Germline V gene lookup returns CDR1 MNHEY and CDR2 SVGAGI. The DNA of the CDR3 is TGTGCCAGCAGTCCGGGGGGGGGCGCCGTGTACTTC. This sequence encodes CASSPGGGAVYF.

The V call is TRBV6-5, the J call TRBJ2-3; 11 bases are shared with TRBD1. V shed 4 bases, J shed 2 bases, and the junction held 5 bases outside the gene matches. Germline V gene sequence: CDR1 MNHEY, CDR2 SVGAGI. The CDR3 consists of 16 residues. This CDR3 reads CASSSRTGGFTDTQYF. Written as DNA, the CDR3 is TGTGCCAGCAGTTCCCGGACAGGGGGCTTCACAGATACGCAGTATTTT.

V is TRBV13 and J is TRBJ2-1; 8 bases align to TRBD2. The junction had 7 bases not matched to a gene; V was cut back by 5 bases and J by 4 bases. The CDR3 length is 15 residues. Germline values: CDR1 PRHDT, CDR2 FYEKMQ (reference sequence). The CDR3 region has the DNA TGTGCCAGCAGCCTCGCTAGCGGGCTATACAATGAGCAGTTCTTC. Amino acid sequence: CASSLASGLYNEQFF.

The rearrangement uses TRBV5-4 and TRBJ2-3; TRBD1 aligns across 9 bases. After removal of 3 bases from V and 8 bases from J, the junction contained 13 bases not matched to a gene. Germline assignment: CDR1 SGHNT and CDR2 YYREEE (reference sequence). This CDR3 comprises 16 residues. This chain's CDR3 is CASSSQQGATRVTQYF. The CDR3 DNA sequence: TGTGCCAGCAGCTCGCAACAGGGGGCAACGCGAGTTACGCAGTATTTT.

V gene TRBV5-5 combines with J gene TRBJ1-5; 9 bases fit TRBD1. The CDR3 is made up of 18 amino acids. Germline CDR1 is SGHKS and CDR2 is YYEKEE (reference sequence). The J segment lost 0 bases and the V segment lost 4 bases, leaving 11 bases of the junction unmatched. In nucleotides, the CDR3 is TGTGCCAGCAGCCCGCGGACAGGGGAGAGGATTAGCAATCAGCCCCAGCATTTT. Translation: CASSPRTGERISNQPQHF.